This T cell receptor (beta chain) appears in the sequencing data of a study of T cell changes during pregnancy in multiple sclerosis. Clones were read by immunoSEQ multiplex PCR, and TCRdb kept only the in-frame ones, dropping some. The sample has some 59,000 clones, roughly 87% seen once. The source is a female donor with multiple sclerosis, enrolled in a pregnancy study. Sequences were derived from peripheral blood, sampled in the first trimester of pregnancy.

CDR3 in DNA: TGCAGCGTTGAACGGGCGGGGAACACTGAAGCTTTCTTT. It encodes CSVERAGNTEAFF. V usage is TRBV29-1 and J usage is TRBJ1-1; D unresolved. This CDR3 is built from 13 residues. Germline CDR1 SQVTM, CDR2 ANQGSEA. V dropped 2 bases and J dropped 1 base, with 8 bases sitting between them.